This TCR beta chain was captured by sequencing in a study of cytomegalovirus exposure and HLA in healthy donors. Study overall: Within an early data release were about 85 million unique TCRs drawn from HLA-typed donors. The study, taken as a whole, reports: Cytomegalovirus association was listed for about 160 TCR beta chains. A later examination showed that TCR association rates differed by HLA locus, with DRB1 most and HLA-C fewest. Apparent HLA restriction characterized most CMV-associated TCR beta chains in a later analysis.

Researchers ran the PCR with 60 Vbeta and 13 Jbeta primers. Data came from immunoSEQ multiplex PCR; TCRdb stores just in-frame clones and leaves some out. The sample includes approximately 190,000 clones, roughly 80% of them seen just once. Turning to this clone: Its cognate antigen is unknown.

Losses at the gene ends were 0 bases for V and 9 bases for J; bases not matched to a gene: 7. Per germline, CDR1 GTSNPN and CDR2 SVGIG (reference sequence). The CDR3 consists of 13 residues. This TCR was sampled from a young woman in good health and CMV-seropositive. The genes are TRBV30 and TRBJ2-5, with 7 bases aligning to TRBD2. Specimen: PBMCs. CDR3 nucleotide sequence: TGTGCCTGGAGTGTGGGGGGGAGGTTGGCCCAGTACTTC. Its protein product is CAWSVGGRLAQYF.